Listed below are T cell receptor beta chains from one sample, sequenced in a study of CXCR3-negative and CXCR3-positive naive CD8 T cells. One entry per CDR3 protein, without DNA, is what TCRdb gives after re-calling the 5' RACE reads. This sample contains some 47,000 distinct CDR3 sequences. Source material: naive CXCR3+ CD8+ T cells from blood. Receptors originate from a human donor in good health. Some clones in this sample may be carry-over from other donors' samples. The CDR3 runs from the conserved cysteine through the conserved F or W. Size is omitted from some rows. Given values are once, few, many or a class for expanded clones.

>TRBJ1-3|NA|TRBV5-5
CASSSWTEPYSGNTIYF
>TRBJ1-3|NA|TRBV13
CASSSEGQGADTIYF
>TRBJ2-7|NA|TRBV12-3/TRBV12-4
CACRGPIRYEQYF
>TRBJ2-1|NA|TRBV9
CASSVDRGMLDEQFF
>TRBJ1-1|NA|TRBV2
CASKAGKMNTEAFF
>TRBJ2-1|NA|TRBV9
CASSPTGTALEQFF
>TRBJ1-1|NA|TRBV7-3
CASSPLAGNTEAFF
>TRBJ1-2|NA|TRBV6-5
CASSTGGSGYTF
>TRBJ1-5|NA|TRBV4-2
CASSQGADTYSNRPQHF
>TRBJ2-3|NA|TRBV4-3
CASSPGAGANTDTQYF
>TRBJ2-2|NA|TRBV6-2/TRBV6-3
CASSYMAGELFF
>TRBJ2-5|NA|TRBV5-6
CASSFTLGTQYF
>TRBJ2-5|NA|TRBV12-3/TRBV12-4
CASTPGDNQETQYF
>TRBJ2-7|NA|TRBV7-9
CASSYAGPGNEQYF
>TRBJ2-7|NA|TRBV2
CAGGTGESYEQYF
>TRBJ2-7|NA|TRBV7-2
CASSSIYGNEQYF
>TRBJ2-1|NA|TRBV18
CASSPGGSYNEQFF
>TRBJ2-7|NA|TRBV28
CASSLRGWDEQYF
>TRBJ1-1|NA|TRBV5-1
CASSLAGGNTEAFF
>TRBJ1-5|NA|TRBV28
CASSQEGALNQPQHF
>TRBJ2-3|NA|TRBV19
CASASLANNTDTQYF
>TRBJ1-2|NA|TRBV5-1
CASSKDQGGGYGYTF
>TRBJ2-2|NA|TRBV7-9
CASIKGSLFSTTGSGELFF
>TRBJ1-2|NA|TRBV7-9
CASGLARDGYTF
>TRBJ2-5|NA|TRBV28
CASSFRGMGETQYF
>TRBJ2-5|NA|TRBV28
CASSPGRQETQYF
>TRBJ2-1|medium-sized|TRBV4-3
CASSQDLSGGADNEQFF
>TRBJ1-2|NA|TRBV12-3/TRBV12-4
CASSLFSHTASYYGYTF
>TRBJ1-1|NA|TRBV29-1
CSLFRGAEAFF
>TRBJ2-1|NA|TRBV27
CASSPGQFSYNEQFF
>TRBJ2-7|NA|TRBV20-1
CSARVSASYEQYF
>TRBJ2-7|NA|TRBV29-1
CSVEAGHTSYEQYF
>TRBJ2-1|medium-sized|TRBV2
CASTLDTLRNEQFF
>TRBJ2-1|NA|TRBV5-1
CASSPNWSSGDDEQFF
>TRBJ1-1|NA|TRBV13
CASSSLRQLNTEAFF
>TRBJ2-1|NA|TRBV7-9
CASRRQDNSYNEQFF
>TRBJ2-7|NA|TRBV5-1
CASSLLARSSYEQYF
>TRBJ2-1|NA|TRBV4-1
CASSSSPGQVDYNEQFF
>TRBJ2-3|NA|TRBV20-1
CSARDDPVGGAIADTQYF
>TRBJ1-1|NA|TRBV6-2/TRBV6-3
CASSYEGWTEAFF
>TRBJ2-7|NA|TRBV4-2
CASSQVVGTSGSYEQYF
>TRBJ2-7|NA|TRBV3-1
CASSGPDRYEQYF
>TRBJ2-7|NA|TRBV7-9
CASSLAPQWGYKQYF
>TRBJ1-1|NA|TRBV18
CASSPGAYTEAFF
>TRBJ2-1|NA|TRBV4-3
CASSLHQGQEENEQFF
>TRBJ2-1|NA|TRBV29-1
CSVEDIPGQTYNEQFF
>TRBJ1-5|NA|TRBV20-1
CSASKLGRSNQPQHF
>TRBJ1-5|NA|TRBV27
CASSPGADQPQHF
>TRBJ2-3|NA|TRBV29-1
CSVETSGYEDTQYF
>TRBJ2-7|NA|TRBV11-2
CASSQSADEQYF
>TRBJ2-3|NA|TRBV28
CASNLAGGPDTQYF
>TRBJ1-2|NA|TRBV7-6
CASSPGQGALGYGYTF
>TRBJ1-2|NA|TRBV20-1
CSARDPSTGNYGYTF
>TRBJ1-5|NA|TRBV5-1
CASSIGSGYDQPQHF
>TRBJ2-1|NA|TRBV6-5
CASSYSSGGSAYNEQFF